The 24 T cell receptor beta chains given below trace back to one sample, sequenced in a study of T cells expressing NK-cell markers. Reanalyzing the 5' RACE reads, TCRdb keeps one entry per CDR3 protein, without DNA. The table for this sample gives roughly 350,000 distinct CDR3 sequences. Source material: blood T cells: a sorted CD56 or NKG2C T cell subset, CD4+ or CD8+ T cells, or bulk PBMC T cells (not recorded which). Receptors originate from a man aged 18 to 69 in good health.

The chain combines TRBV18 with TRBJ2-7; TCRdb proposes TRBD1, but this gene call is untestable without DNA. This CDR3 contains 14 residues. Germline CDR1 and CDR2: KGHSH and LQKENI. CDR3 residues: CASSSGTGNYEQYF.

V usage is TRBV5-1 and J usage is TRBJ2-7. CDR1 and CDR2 from the germline V gene are SGHRS and YFSETQ. The CDR3 loop spans 15 amino acids. The CDR3 loop is CASSLSVGSSYEQYF.

This sequence joins TRBV6-1 and TRBJ2-7; checking the TCRdb D call of TRBD1 is not possible without DNA. In germline, CDR1 is MNHNS, CDR2 SASEGT. This CDR3 has 15 residues. This chain's CDR3 is CASREFQGRNYEQYF.

The chain joins TRBV6-2 or TRBV6-3 to TRBJ1-5; TCRdb's D gene call, TRBD1, goes unchecked for lack of DNA. This CDR3 comprises 18 residues. Germline-derived CDR1 and CDR2 are MNHEY and SVGEGT. CDR3 loop: CASSYEGAWVYSNQPQHF.

The chain employs TRBV7-2 and TRBJ2-1; the D gene TCRdb calls, TRBD2, cannot be checked with no DNA. This CDR3 has 13 amino acids. Per germline, CDR1 SGHTA and CDR2 FQGNSA. The CDR3: CASSRTSMNEQFF.

The gene calls are TRBV28 and TRBJ1-1; TCRdb reports TRBD1, a call that lacks DNA to check it against. The germline V gene encodes CDR1 MDHEN and CDR2 SYDVKM. CDR3 size: 15 residues. Here the CDR3 reads CASSFPSLGNTEAFF.

The chain carries TRBV12-3 or TRBV12-4 and TRBJ1-1; the TCRdb D gene call, TRBD1, has no DNA to confirm it. The CDR3 covers 14 residues. CDR3 sequence: CASTKGTGGREAFF.

The chain combines TRBV6-1 with TRBJ1-4; absent DNA, TCRdb's TRBD1 call cannot be checked. From germline, CDR1 is MNHNS and CDR2 SASEGT. The CDR3 has 15 amino acids. CDR3 residues: CASALDSSSNEKLFF.

The J gene is TRBJ2-3, the V gene TRBV18. There are 15 residues in the CDR3. In germline, CDR1 is KGHSH, CDR2 LQKENI. The CDR3 protein is CASSPSDGVTYTQYF.

This chain's CDR3 is CASSPGRQTQYF. This chain links TRBV14 with TRBJ2-5. CDR1 and CDR2 from the germline V gene are SGHDN and FVKESK. The CDR3 covers 12 residues.

The chain uses TRBV7-2 and TRBJ2-1; lacking DNA, the TRBD2 call made by TCRdb goes unchecked. CDR3 size: 14 residues. Germline V gene data show CDR1 as SGHTA and CDR2 as FQGNSA. The CDR3 region is CASSLEGVYNEQFF. Based on the CDR3 plus reference TRBV7-2 and TRBJ2-1, the full variable domain is GAGVSQSPSNKVTEKGKDVELRCDPISGHTALYWYRQSLGQGLEFLIYFQGNSAPDKSGLPSDRFSAERTGGSVSTLTIQRTQQEDSAVYLCASSLEGVYNEQFFGPGTRLTVL.

The V call is TRBV2, the J call TRBJ2-1. This CDR3 is 11 amino acids long. Germline CDR1 SNHLY, CDR2 FYNNEI. The CDR3 loop is CASSINWEQFF. The full variable domain, with the rest looked up from reference TRBV2 and TRBJ2-1, is EPEVTQTPSHQVTQMGQEVILRCVPISNHLYFYWYRQILGQKVEFLVSFYNNEISEKSEIFDDQFSVERPDGSNFTLKIRSTKLEDSAMYFCASSINWEQFFGPGTRLTVL.

The V call is TRBV5-1, the J call TRBJ1-2; TCRdb calls TRBD1, which cannot be checked without DNA. The CDR3 is 13 residues long. Germline lookup yields CDR1 SGHRS and CDR2 YFSETQ. This chain's CDR3 is CASSYAGAGGYTF.

The chain uses TRBV5-1 and TRBJ2-3. This CDR3 region has 16 residues. The V gene's germline CDR1 is SGHRS and CDR2 YFSETQ. The CDR3 protein is CASSLGVVWGTDTQYF.

V usage is TRBV25-1 and J usage is TRBJ2-7; as DNA is missing, the TRBD1 call by TCRdb cannot be tested. Germline assignment: CDR1 MGHDK and CDR2 SYGVNS. The CDR3 runs 14 residues. The CDR3 sequence is CASRKDRGRGEQYF.

The chain has TRBV29-1 and TRBJ2-7; TCRdb's D gene call, TRBD1, goes unchecked for lack of DNA. This CDR3 has 14 residues. Germline loops: CDR1 SQVTM, CDR2 ANQGSEA. CDR3 sequence reads: CSVSGQGSSYEQYF.

V is TRBV28 and J is TRBJ1-1; TCRdb names TRBD1, which stays unverified in the absence of DNA. This CDR3 contains 13 residues. Looked up from germline, CDR1 is MDHEN and CDR2 is SYDVKM. The CDR3 protein is CASRQGAFTEAFF.

The chain is built from TRBV11-2 and TRBJ2-3; there is no DNA to check the TCRdb D call of TRBD1. The CDR3 covers 16 residues. CDR1 and CDR2 (germline): SGHAT, FQNNGV. The CDR3 here is CASSPRGRHRTDTQYF.

V and J are TRBV6-1 and TRBJ2-7. The length of the CDR3 is 13 residues. Germline V lookup: CDR1 MNHNS, CDR2 SASEGT. The CDR3 is CASSLQSLREQYF.

V usage is TRBV28 and J usage is TRBJ2-7. Germline CDR1 reads MDHEN; CDR2 reads SYDVKM. The CDR3 is 12 residues long. The chain's CDR3 is CASQKRIYEQYF.

The chain has TRBV7-8 and TRBJ2-7; TCRdb's D gene call, TRBD1, goes unchecked for lack of DNA. The CDR3 is 14 amino acids. CDR1 and CDR2 from the germline V gene are SGHVS and FQNEAQ. CDR3 loop: CASSRYRGTYEQYF.

The chain carries TRBV4-2 and TRBJ2-3; TCRdb gives TRBD2 as the D gene, but with no DNA this cannot be confirmed. The CDR3 has 16 residues. From germline, CDR1 is LGHNA and CDR2 YNFKEQ. The CDR3 reads CASSQVLAGPVNTQYF.

The chain employs TRBV11-2 and TRBJ2-5; TCRdb's D call, TRBD1, is unchecked because there is no DNA. The CDR3 has 17 amino acids. The germline gives CDR1 SGHAT, CDR2 FQNNGV. This chain's CDR3 is CASSPRGGSGRQGAQYF.

The chain is built from TRBV5-1 and TRBJ2-7; TCRdb lists TRBD1, though no DNA is available to test this call. CDR1 and CDR2 (germline): SGHRS, YFSETQ. This CDR3 is built from 12 residues. This CDR3 is CASSWTGSEQYF. Full variable domain (rest looked up from reference TRBV5-1 and TRBJ2-7): KAGVTQTPRYLIKTRGQQVTLSCSPISGHRSVSWYQQTPGQGLQFLFEYFSETQRNKGNFPGRFSGRQFSNSRSEMNVSTLELGDSALYLCASSWTGSEQYFGPGTRLTVT.